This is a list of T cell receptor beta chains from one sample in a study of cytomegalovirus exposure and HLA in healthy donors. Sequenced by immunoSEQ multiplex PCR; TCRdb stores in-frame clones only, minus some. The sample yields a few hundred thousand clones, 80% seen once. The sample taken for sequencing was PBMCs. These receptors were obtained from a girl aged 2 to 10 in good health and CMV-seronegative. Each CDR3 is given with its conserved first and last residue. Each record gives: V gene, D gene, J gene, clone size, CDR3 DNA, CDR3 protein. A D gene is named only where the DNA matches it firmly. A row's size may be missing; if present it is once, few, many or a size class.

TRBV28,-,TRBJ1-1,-,TGTGCCAGCAGTTTATCCCGAGGGGGGAACACTGAAGCTTTCTTT,CASSLSRGGNTEAFF
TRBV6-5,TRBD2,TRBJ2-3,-,TGTGCCAGTCATCGGGGGGGAAGGGCAGATACGCAGTATTTT,CASHRGGRADTQYF
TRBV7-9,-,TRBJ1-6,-,TGTTCCAGCAGCTTAGAGAGCCTTGGAGGTTCACCCCTCCACTTT,CSSSLESLGGSPLHF
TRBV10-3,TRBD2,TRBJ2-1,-,TGTGCCATCAGTGAACCCCCGACTAGCACGATTGGGAATGAGCAGTTCTTC,CAISEPPTSTIGNEQFF
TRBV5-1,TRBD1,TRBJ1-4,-,TGCGCCAGCAGCTTCCTAGGGACAGGGGATAATGAAAAACTGTTTTTT,CASSFLGTGDNEKLFF
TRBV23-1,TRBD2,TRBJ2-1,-,TGCGCCAGCAGTCATTGGTCTAGCGGGGGGTCCCTCTCCTACAATGAGCAGTTCTTC,CASSHWSSGGSLSYNEQFF
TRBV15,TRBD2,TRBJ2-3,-,TGTGCCACCAGCATCGAAGCGGTAGCGGGATCCGCAGATACGCAGTATTTT,CATSIEAVAGSADTQYF
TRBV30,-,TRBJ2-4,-,TGTGCCTGGAGTGTAGCGGCCAAAAACATTCAGTACTTC,CAWSVAAKNIQYF
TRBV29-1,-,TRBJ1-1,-,TGCAGCGTTGGGGCGAGGGGCGGGGTGGAAGCTTTCTTT,CSVGARGGVEAFF
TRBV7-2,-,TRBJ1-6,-,TGTGCCAGCAGCTTAAAGGGACACTTTCCGAATTCACCCCTCCACTTT,CASSLKGHFPNSPLHF
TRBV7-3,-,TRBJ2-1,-,TGTGCCAGCAGCTCCCGGGGAGGGGGTGAACCCAATGAGCAGTTCTTC,CASSSRGGGEPNEQFF
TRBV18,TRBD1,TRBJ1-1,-,TGTGCCAGCTCACCGTCAGGGGGTTTGGGTGAAGCTTTCTTT,CASSPSGGLGEAFF
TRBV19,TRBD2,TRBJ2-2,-,TGTGCCAGTAGTAGCGGGGGGGCCCCCACCGGGGAGCTGTTTTTT,CASSSGGAPTGELFF
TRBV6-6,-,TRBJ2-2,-,TGTGCCAGCAGTTACTTGAGAGACGGGGAGCTGTTTTTT,CASSYLRDGELFF
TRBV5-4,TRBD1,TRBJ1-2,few,TGTGCCAGCAGCTTGGTTATAGGACAGGGGAAAGGCTACACCTTC,CASSLVIGQGKGYTF
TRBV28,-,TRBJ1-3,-,TGTGCCAGCAGTTCTGATCGGGGCACCATATATTTT,CASSSDRGTIYF
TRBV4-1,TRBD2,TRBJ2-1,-,TGCGCCAGCAGCCCCCGTGTAGCGGGGGGTTCCTACAATGAGCAGTTCTTC,CASSPRVAGGSYNEQFF
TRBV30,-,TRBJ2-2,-,TGTGCCTGGAAGGGGGGGCTCTCGGGGGCCGGGGAGCTGTTTTTT,CAWKGGLSGAGELFF
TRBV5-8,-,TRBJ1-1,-,TGTGCCAGCAGCCGCTTTAGGGGTGAAGCTTTCTTT,CASSRFRGEAFF
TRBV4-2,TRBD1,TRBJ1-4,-,TGTGCCAGCAGCCAAGACAGGGGGACTAATGAAAAACTGTTTTTT,CASSQDRGTNEKLFF
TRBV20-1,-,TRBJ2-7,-,TGCAGTGCTAGCGGTTACGAGCAGTACTTC,CSASGYEQYF
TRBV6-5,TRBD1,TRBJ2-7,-,TGTGCCAGCATCGGACAGGGGACAAACTACGAGCAGTACTTC,CASIGQGTNYEQYF
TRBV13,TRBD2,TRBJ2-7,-,TGTGCCAGCAGCTTAGCGGGAGGGAATTACGAGCAGTACTTC,CASSLAGGNYEQYF
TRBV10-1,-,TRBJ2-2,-,TGCGCCAGCAGTGAGTCGGTGGGGGGTCGCACCGGGGAGCTGTTTTTT,CASSESVGGRTGELFF
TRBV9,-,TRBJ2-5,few,TGTGCCAGCAGCGTAGTAGGGGGGCGGGAGCAGTACTTC,CASSVVGGREQYF
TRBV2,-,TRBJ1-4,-,TGTGCCAGCAGGGTGGAGGCCGGATACTTTTTT,CASRVEAGYFF
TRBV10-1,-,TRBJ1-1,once,TGCGCCAGCAGTGAGTCCTTGAACACTGAAGCTTTCTTT,CASSESLNTEAFF
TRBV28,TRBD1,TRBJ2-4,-,TGTGCCAGCAGTCCCTGGACAGGGAACAAAAACATTCAGTACTTC,CASSPWTGNKNIQYF
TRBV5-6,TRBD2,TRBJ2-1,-,TGTGCCAGCAGCTTGGGGGGGTCGGGACTAGGCAATGAGCAGTTCTTC,CASSLGGSGLGNEQFF
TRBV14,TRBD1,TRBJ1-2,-,TGTGCCAGCAGCTGGGACAGGGGGTATGGCTACACCTTC,CASSWDRGYGYTF
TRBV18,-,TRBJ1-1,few,TGTGCCAGCTCGTCCCCTAGCCATGCCGAAGCTTTCTTT,CASSSPSHAEAFF
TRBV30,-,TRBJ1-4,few,TGTGCCTGGAGTGACGGGGGATGGGATGAAAAACTGTTTTTT,CAWSDGGWDEKLFF
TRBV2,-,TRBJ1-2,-,TGTGCCAGCACTGCTGGGAGTACCGACTATGGCTACACCTTC,CASTAGSTDYGYTF
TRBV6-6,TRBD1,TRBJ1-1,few,TGTGCCAGCCTGGGACAGCTGAACACTGAAGCTTTCTTT,CASLGQLNTEAFF
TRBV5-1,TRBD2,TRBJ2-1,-,TGCGCCAGCAGCTTGGCCGGGACTAGCGGGAGGGCCGACAATGAGCAGTTCTTC,CASSLAGTSGRADNEQFF
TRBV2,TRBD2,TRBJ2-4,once,TGTGCCAGCAGTGAGGACGGCGGGGGTCAGTACTTC,CASSEDGGGQYF
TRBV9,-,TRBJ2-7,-,TGTGCCAGCAGCGCTCCGACAGGGAGGAACGAGCAGTACTTC,CASSAPTGRNEQYF
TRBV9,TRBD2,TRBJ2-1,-,TGTGCCAGCAGCGTAAGTATTCTGAGCGGGAGTAGCAATGAGCAGTTCTTC,CASSVSILSGSSNEQFF
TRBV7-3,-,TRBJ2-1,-,TGTGCCAGCAGCCCTAGAATGAACAATGAGCAGTTCTTC,CASSPRMNNEQFF
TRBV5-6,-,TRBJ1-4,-,TGTGCCAGCAGCCCTGGGTTGACAGAGGTGTGGGAAAAACTGTTTTTT,CASSPGLTEVWEKLFF
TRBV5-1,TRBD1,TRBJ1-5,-,TGCGCCAGCAGCCAAACAGGGGGCTCTCAGCCCCAGCATTTT,CASSQTGGSQPQHF
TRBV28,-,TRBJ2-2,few,TGTGCCACCAACAGAATCACCGGGGAGCTGTTTTTT,CATNRITGELFF
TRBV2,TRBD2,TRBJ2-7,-,TGTGCCAGCAACGGGTGGACTAGCGGGAGTTCGCTGGGCGAGCAGTACTTC,CASNGWTSGSSLGEQYF
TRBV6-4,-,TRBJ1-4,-,TGTGCCAGCAGTTACTTGGGGGGGACACTTCTCGTTAATGAAAAACTGTTTTTT,CASSYLGGTLLVNEKLFF
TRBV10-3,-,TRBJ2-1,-,TGTGCCATCAGTGAGTTCTGGAGACGGGACTACAATGAGCAGTTCTTC,CAISEFWRRDYNEQFF
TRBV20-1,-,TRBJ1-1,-,TGCAGTGCTCTCGACACTGAAGCTTTCTTT,CSALDTEAFF
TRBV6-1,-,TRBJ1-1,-,TGTGCCAGCAGTGAATTGTCGGTTGTCTCTGAAGCTTTCTTT,CASSELSVVSEAFF
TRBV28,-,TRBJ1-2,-,TGTGCCAGCAGTTCGGTCCAACGGGGCTACACCTTC,CASSSVQRGYTF
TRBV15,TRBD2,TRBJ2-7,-,TGTGCCACCAGCAGCTCAATCGGACTAGCGGACAACTTTAAACTCCCCTACGAGCAGTACTTC,CATSSSIGLADNFKLPYEQYF
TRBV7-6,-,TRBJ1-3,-,TGTGCCAGCAGCTTATATGTGGGAAACACCATATATTTT,CASSLYVGNTIYF
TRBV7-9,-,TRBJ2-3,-,TGTTCCAGCAGGTCTAGCACAGATACGCAGTATTTT,CSSRSSTDTQYF
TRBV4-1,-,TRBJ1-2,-,TGCGCCAGCAGCCGCCCAGGGGAATCACCCAACTATGGCTACACCTTC,CASSRPGESPNYGYTF
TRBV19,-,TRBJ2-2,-,TGTGCCAGTCTCCAGACAACCAAGGTCACCGGGGAGCTGTTTTTT,CASLQTTKVTGELFF
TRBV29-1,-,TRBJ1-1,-,TGCAGCTCTGGGGGGGGACCTGAAGCTTTCTTT,CSSGGGPEAFF
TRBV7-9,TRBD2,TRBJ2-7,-,TGTGCCAGCAGCCTGACTAGCGGGAGGTTCGGCGAGCAGTACTTC,CASSLTSGRFGEQYF